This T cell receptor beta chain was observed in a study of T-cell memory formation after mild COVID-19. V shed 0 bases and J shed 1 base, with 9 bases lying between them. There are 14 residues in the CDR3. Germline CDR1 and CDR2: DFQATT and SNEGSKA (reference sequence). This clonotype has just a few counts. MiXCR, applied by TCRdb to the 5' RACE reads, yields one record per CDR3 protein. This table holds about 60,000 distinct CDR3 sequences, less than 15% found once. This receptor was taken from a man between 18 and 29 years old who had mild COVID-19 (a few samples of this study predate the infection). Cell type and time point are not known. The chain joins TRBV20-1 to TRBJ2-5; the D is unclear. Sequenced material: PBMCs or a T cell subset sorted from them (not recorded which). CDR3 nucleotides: TGCAGTGCTAGAGATGGGCGTCGCCAAGAGACCCAGTACTTC. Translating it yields CSARDGRRQETQYF.